This T cell receptor beta chain was observed in a study of T cell responses to AZD1222 COVID-19 vaccine (dated by TCRdb to 2020 to 2022). About the full investigation: A total of more than 230 trial participants underwent TCR sequencing, of whom more than 200 had received two doses of AZD1222 and roughly 26 had received two doses of the MenACWY control vaccine. Trial participants were enrolled by age into 18-55, 56-69 and 70-plus year subgroups, with roughly 160, 29 and 62 TCR-sequenced participants respectively.

The paper's findings and limits, for the study overall: A significant rise in spike-specific TCR breadth and depth was observed after two AZD1222 doses relative to day 0 and relative to MenACWY recipients. Most participants were white British and females outnumbered males, and the authors suggested that clonal diversity may have been underestimated. Conclusions about previously exposed vaccinees are limited, since just 5 to 7 AZD1222 recipients were seropositive for SARS-CoV-2 at baseline. The 56-69-year group was small, and its depth increase did not reach significance, likely because of low power. Reportedly, almost half of the unique spike-specific TCRs recognized epitopes lying outside the regions that are mutated in the B.1.351 and B.1.1.7 variants. No day 14 peak-response samples were available, so repertoires were characterized only after the peak T cell response. CD4 TCRs associated with the vaccine covered the entire spike protein, and the dominant responses were in regions 160-218 and 743-854.

Including the terminal cysteine and phenylalanine, the CDR3 comprises 16 residues. Just CDR3 DNA is preserved here, 48 bases in frame from base 1. From V the trimming removes 3 bases and from J it removes 4 bases, while the gene matches leave 10 bases of the junction unaccounted for. Based on the germline V gene, the CDR1 and CDR2 sequences are MDHEN and SYDVKM. Details on this clone: Its antigen is unknown. The input lacks base qualities; no much larger clone sits a single base away.

The time point tag for this specimen amounts to: about 28 days (+/-7) after the second vaccine dose. AZD1222 recipients with second doses at about 4 weeks or about 12 weeks were pooled, because spike-specific TCR depth and breadth did not differ between schedules. The vaccinee samples were drawn from two UK trials, COV001 and COV002, one of which was a single-blind randomized controlled phase 2/3 trial testing AZD1222 (ChAdOx1 nCoV-19) in healthy adults. Trial participant PBMC samples were collected at day 0 and day 28 after the second dose for TCRbeta chain sequencing. The CDR3 regions of human TCRbeta chains were analyzed by immunosequencing. In the source study's methods: TCRs in the repertoires were matched against a reference library of SARS-CoV-2-specific TCRs that had been generated with the MIRA antigen-specificity platform. Breadth was defined as the fraction of unique TCRs that were SARS-CoV-2-associated, and depth was defined as the fraction of total T cells that were SARS-CoV-2-associated. Each spike-specific TCR was assigned to its reactive spike region and to a CD4 or CD8 class using the MIRA data. Log10-transformed breadth and depth values were compared by one-way ANOVA with Sidak's multiple comparisons tests. This immuneACCESS table, as held by TCRdb, lists in-frame sequences with V and J called but not all clones. Of the missing ones, under half trace to an unresolved V gene in checked studies; the others have no known cause. The V and J calls and the clone size are those of that table, but D and trimming were determined from the DNA. This sample comprises approximately 200,000 clones, more than 85% of them detected only once. The ten top clones hold roughly 3.5% of the sample.

The sequence is built from TRBV28 and TRBJ1-1; the junction holds 8 bases that match TRBD1. This TCR was recovered from an adult who received the AZD1222 COVID-19 vaccine. The input for sequencing was peripheral blood, taken 28 days after the second AZD1222 dose. The nucleotides are TGTGCCAGCAGTTTGGCGGCAGGGGGCCCTCGCACTGAAGCTTTCTTT. The resulting protein is CASSLAAGGPRTEAFF.